This is a list of T cell receptor beta chains from one sample in a study of breast tumors, draining lymph nodes, adjacent tissues. A single record per CDR3 protein comes from TCRdb applying MiXCR to the multiplex PCR reads. The data show 130,000 or so distinct CDR3 sequences, 30% to 35% seen once. Input material: axillary lymph node tissue. The receptors stem from a female donor with breast cancer. Some clones in this sample may be carry-over from other donors' samples. The CDR3 runs from the conserved cysteine through the conserved F or W. A D gene is named only where the DNA matches it firmly. A row's size may be missing; if present it is once, few, many or a size class.

TRBD1	.	TRBJ2-3	TRBV5-8	TGTGCCAGCAGCTTGACAGGGGGTTGGGGCTCTACAGATACGCAGTATTTT	CASSLTGGWGSTDTQYF
.	many	TRBJ1-5	TRBV6-5	TGTGCCAGCAGGTACAGTAGCAATCAGCCCCAGCATTTT	CASRYSSNQPQHF
.	many	TRBJ2-1	TRBV12-3/TRBV12-4	TGTGCCAGCAGTTTATGGGAATCAGGGGAGGATGAGCAGTTCTTC	CASSLWESGEDEQFF
.	many	TRBJ2-1	TRBV3-1	TGTGCCAGCAGCTCCGGGGAAGGGGGGCGGTTCTTC	CASSSGEGGRFF
.	many	TRBJ2-5	TRBV12-3/TRBV12-4	TGTGCCAGCAGAGAAAATTTGGAGACCCAGTACTTC	CASRENLETQYF
TRBD1	.	TRBJ1-4	TRBV24-1	TGTGCCACCAGAGGGACAGGGGGTGGAAAACTGTTTTTT	CATRGTGGGKLFF
TRBD1	.	TRBJ2-7	TRBV4-3	TGCGCCAGCAGCCAAGAGGGCGGTATGACAGGGGCCGTCCACGAGCAGTACTTC	CASSQEGGMTGAVHEQYF
TRBD2	.	TRBJ2-5	TRBV7-3	TGTGCCAGCAGCTTACGGGGGGGAAACCAAGGGGCCCAGTACTTC	CASSLRGGNQGAQYF
.	many	TRBJ2-3	TRBV7-2	TGTGCCAGCAGCTTAACGTTAGGAGCGCAGTATTTT	CASSLTLGAQYF
.	many	TRBJ1-2	TRBV7-2	TGTGCCAGCAGCTTAGCGCCAAGGGAGGGGGGCTACACCTTC	CASSLAPREGGYTF
TRBD1	.	TRBJ1-2	TRBV15	TGTGCCACCAGCAGTGCTAGACGGACAGGGGATGGCTACACCTTC	CATSSARRTGDGYTF
TRBD1	.	TRBJ2-7	TRBV6-1	TGTGCCAGCTCAAGACAGGGTCCCCACGAGCAGTACTTC	CASSRQGPHEQYF
.	many	TRBJ2-1	TRBV20-1	TGCAGTGCTAGAGGGGGGGATGAGCAGTTCTTC	CSARGGDEQFF
.	many	TRBJ2-1	TRBV7-2	TGTGCCAGCAGCCCCGCCGGGACATTCTACAATGAGCAGTTCTTC	CASSPAGTFYNEQFF
TRBD1	many	TRBJ1-6	TRBV25-1	TGTGCCAGCAGTGTCCAGACAGGGATCTACCACTTT	CASSVQTGIYHF
TRBD1	many	TRBJ1-6	TRBV7-9	TGTGCCAGCAGCTCGACGACAGGGGAATTCCCCTCCTATAATTCACCCCTCCACTTT	CASSSTTGEFPSYNSPLHF
.	many	TRBJ2-2	TRBV6-5	TGTGCCAGCAGTTACTCGTGGACACCCGACGCCGGGGAGCTGTTTTTT	CASSYSWTPDAGELFF
.	many	TRBJ1-2	TRBV18	TGTGCCAGCTCACCGACTGACACCGCCTCTAACTATGGCTACACCTTC	CASSPTDTASNYGYTF
TRBD1	.	TRBJ1-6	TRBV20-1	TGCAGTGCTAGAGAGGACGGACAGGGGGGCAGTTCACCCCTCCACTTC	CSAREDGQGGSSPLHF
.	many	TRBJ1-2	TRBV5-1	TGCGCCAGCAACGCCCAGGGGACGAACTATGGCTACACCTTC	CASNAQGTNYGYTF
TRBD2	many	TRBJ2-3	TRBV7-6	TGTGCCAGCAGCTGGACTAGCGGGGGCAACACAGATACGCAGTATTTT	CASSWTSGGNTDTQYF
.	.	TRBJ1-3	TRBV9	TGTGCCAGCAGCGTGGGAGGGGCCTCCTCAGGGAACACCATATATTTT	CASSVGGASSGNTIYF
TRBD1	many	TRBJ2-7	TRBV6-5	TGTGCCAGCAGTTACTCGGGACAGGGCTCCTACGAGCAGTACTTC	CASSYSGQGSYEQYF
TRBD1	many	TRBJ2-5	TRBV5-1	TGCGCCAGCAGCTTGGCGGGACAGGATGACACCCAGTACTTC	CASSLAGQDDTQYF
TRBD2	.	TRBJ2-5	TRBV20-1	TGCAGTGCTAGACGGGACGGGAGGCAAGAGACCCAGTACTTC	CSARRDGRQETQYF
TRBD1	many	TRBJ1-6	TRBV18	TGTGCCAGCTCCACCTTGGACAGGGGCAATTCACCCCTCCACTTT	CASSTLDRGNSPLHF
TRBD2	.	TRBJ2-5	TRBV7-2	TGTGCCAGCAGCTTAAGAACTGGCGGGGGGTTACAGACCCAGTACTTC	CASSLRTGGGLQTQYF
.	many	TRBJ1-2	TRBV7-2	TGTGCCAGCAGCTTAGCAAGTTTCGCATATGGCTACACCTTC	CASSLASFAYGYTF
TRBD1	many	TRBJ2-3	TRBV19	TGTGCCAGTAGTTACCGGGACAGTAACACAGATACGCAGTATTTT	CASSYRDSNTDTQYF
TRBD2	many	TRBJ2-1	TRBV20-1	TGCAGTGCTAGAGACAGGACTAGCGGGGGCCTGGCCTCCTACAATGAGCAGTTCTTC	CSARDRTSGGLASYNEQFF
.	many	TRBJ2-3	TRBV6-6	TGTGCCAGCACCAGCTCCGCCCGGGGTATGACAGATACGCAGTATTTT	CASTSSARGMTDTQYF
TRBD1	many	TRBJ1-5	TRBV19	TGTGCCAGTAGCCCGACAGGGAATAATCAGCCCCAGCATTTT	CASSPTGNNQPQHF